The 21 T cell receptor beta chains reported below all come from one sample, sequenced in a study of blood T cells in healthy people across ages. It was with a sample-barcoded 5' primer and a J-beta primer mix that a second PCR of roughly 7 to 12 cycles was run. TCRdb ran MiXCR on the 5' RACE reads and lists one entry per CDR3 protein. The top ten hold roughly 6.3% of the sample, which has roughly 1,300,000 distinct CDR3 sequences, almost 60% seen once. The sequenced sample consisted of blood. These TCRs come from a young man in good health.

The chain carries TRBV27 and TRBJ1-2; possible D gene TRBD1, 6 bases. Looked up from germline, CDR1 is MNHEY and CDR2 is SMNVEV (reference sequence). This CDR3 comprises 13 residues. Between the trimmed V and J ends, which lost 5 bases and 7 bases, there was a span of 14 bases. As DNA, the CDR3 is TGTGCCAGCAGTATTACAGGGCTGAGTGGCTACACCTTC. Its protein is CASSITGLSGYTF.

V gene TRBV4-1 combines with J gene TRBJ1-4; TRBD1 matches 11 bases. CDR3 size: 17 residues. V shed 0 bases, J shed 8 bases, and the junction held 8 bases outside the gene matches. Germline CDR1 MGHRA, CDR2 YSYEKL. The CDR3 here is CASSQEYGQGAGEKLFF. The CDR3 region has the DNA TGCGCCAGCAGCCAAGAATATGGACAGGGGGCAGGAGAAAAACTGTTTTTT.

The J gene is TRBJ1-1, the V gene TRBV11-2, with D hard to call. V was shortened by 4 bases and J by 1 base, with 13 bases between the two germline ends. The CDR3 covers 15 residues. Germline CDR1 is SGHAT and CDR2 is FQNNGV. CDR3 in DNA: TGTGCCAGCAGCTCTACCCGAATCAGGAACACTGAAGCTTTCTTT. Encoded protein: CASSSTRIRNTEAFF.

This sequence joins TRBV25-1 and TRBJ1-2; no definite D call. The CDR3 is 13 residues long. The germline V gene has CDR1 MGHDK and CDR2 SYGVNS. V was pared by 1 base and J by 4 bases, with 7 bases between. The chain's CDR3 is CASSESSTYGYTF. CDR3 nucleotide sequence: TGTGCCAGCAGTGAATCCTCTACCTATGGCTACACCTTC.

This clonotype was detected a few times. The chain carries TRBV5-1 and TRBJ2-7; D perhaps matches TRBD2 (6 bases). Trimming shortened V by 4 bases and J by 1 base, and 12 bases separated the two germline ends. The CDR3 covers 14 residues. Germline V gene data show CDR1 as SGHRS and CDR2 as YFSETQ. The CDR3 sequence: CASSPRDPSYEQYF. The CDR3 bases are TGCGCCAGCAGCCCGCGGGACCCATCCTACGAGCAGTACTTC.

This chain links TRBV18 with TRBJ2-1, with 7 bases lining up with TRBD1. V shed 5 bases, J shed 6 bases, and the junction held 7 bases outside the gene matches. The CDR3 has 14 residues. Germline V gene data show CDR1 as KGHSH and CDR2 as LQKENI. The DNA of the CDR3 is TGTGCCAGCTCAACACGGACAGGCTCCAATGAGCAGTTCTTC. Its protein is CASSTRTGSNEQFF.

CDR3 in DNA: TGTGCCAGCAGTCCCTCGCGGGGCGGGAGCTACGAGCAGTACTTC. Translating gives CASSPSRGGSYEQYF. The V call is TRBV12-3 or TRBV12-4, the J call TRBJ2-7, with 7 bases lining up with TRBD2. This CDR3 contains 15 residues. Trimming at V came to 5 bases and at J to 3 bases, leaving 10 bases not matched to a gene.

This clonotype was observed once. This sequence joins TRBV10-2 and TRBJ1-5; no clear D. This CDR3 comprises 14 residues. V dropped 5 bases and J dropped 3 bases, with 11 bases sitting between them. Germline loops: CDR1 WSHSY, CDR2 SAAADI. CDR3 coding DNA: TGCGCCAGCAGTAATGTCGGAACCAATCAGCCCCAGCATTTT. Translation gives CASSNVGTNQPQHF.

This sequence joins TRBV7-9 and TRBJ2-1; D is undetermined. V was cut by 5 bases and J by 5 bases, with 10 bases left in between. The germline CDR1 and CDR2 sequences are SEHNR and FQNEAQ (reference sequence). The CDR3 covers 13 residues. This CDR3 is CASSTNTHNEQFF. The CDR3 region has the DNA TGTGCCAGCAGCACGAACACCCACAATGAGCAGTTCTTC. The variable domain in full, with the rest retrieved from reference TRBV7-9 and TRBJ2-1, is DTGVSQNPRHKITKRGQNVTFRCDPISEHNRLYWYRQTLGQGPEFLTYFQNEAQLEKSRLLSDRFSAERPKGSFSTLEIQRTEQGDSAMYLCASSTNTHNEQFFGPGTRLTVL.

The chain employs TRBV5-1 and TRBJ1-6; D is unresolved. Trimming stripped 3 bases from V and 5 bases from J, with 12 bases between. Germline V lookup: CDR1 SGHRS, CDR2 YFSETQ. The CDR3 is made up of 15 amino acids. The CDR3 DNA reads TGCGCCAGCAGCTCTCGGACCGGGAATAATTCACCCCTCCACTTT. Protein product: CASSSRTGNNSPLHF.

The chain combines TRBV4-3 with TRBJ1-2; no reliable D call. V was clipped by 0 bases and J by 8 bases, with 13 bases between them. The V gene's germline CDR1 is LGHNA and CDR2 YSLEER. This CDR3 contains 14 residues. The DNA for the CDR3 is TGCGCCAGCAGCCAAGACGGTGGCAGCTTCGGCTACACCTTC. It codes for CASSQDGGSFGYTF.

In this sample, this clonotype turned up a few times. This chain uses TRBV19 with TRBJ2-5; D perhaps matches TRBD2 (6 bases). The V gene lost 8 bases and the J gene lost 4 bases, with 14 bases spanning the gap. The germline V gene has CDR1 LNHDA and CDR2 SQIVND (reference sequence). CDR3 size: 13 residues. The CDR3 spells CASSEGLGETQYF. In DNA form, the CDR3 reads TGTGCCAGTTCGGAGGGCTTAGGAGAGACCCAGTACTTC.

The J gene is TRBJ2-1, the V gene TRBV13, with no clear D. Germline lookup yields CDR1 PRHDT and CDR2 FYEKMQ (reference sequence). This CDR3 has 14 residues. Trimming removed 5 bases at V and 4 bases at J, with 12 bases between. Here the CDR3 reads CASSLGRVYNEQFF. CDR3 nucleotide sequence: TGTGCCAGCAGCCTCGGCAGAGTTTACAATGAGCAGTTCTTC.

The chain joins TRBV12-3 or TRBV12-4 to TRBJ2-7; 12 bases are shared with TRBD2. The CDR3 totals 16 residues. Trimming at V came to 7 bases and at J to 5 bases, leaving 12 bases not matched to a gene. The CDR3 spells CASKASGRAGSNEQYF. CDR3 in DNA: TGTGCCAGCAAGGCTAGCGGGAGGGCCGGAAGCAACGAGCAGTACTTC.

This clonotype was counted only a few times. CDR3 in amino acids: CASSRQGELFF. In DNA form, the CDR3 reads TGTGCCAGCAGTCGACAGGGGGAGCTGTTTTTT. The chain links TRBV12-3 or TRBV12-4 to TRBJ2-2, with D tentatively TRBD1 (5 bases). V lost 5 bases and J lost 8, with 6 bases in between. This CDR3 contains 11 residues.

The chain has TRBV20-1 and TRBJ2-5; D possibly matches TRBD1 or TRBD2 (5 bases each). The assigned J gene may be wrong: the sequence end matches TRBJ2-4 better. The CDR3 contains 14 residues. Per the germline V gene, CDR1 is DFQATT and CDR2 is SNEGSKA (reference sequence). The CDR3 sequence: CSARDAGGGNIQYF. Here the CDR3 DNA reads TGCAGTGCTAGAGATGCTGGGGGTGGAAACATTCAGTACTTC.

The V gene is TRBV29-1, the J gene TRBJ2-1, with D possibly being TRBD1 (6 bases). The V gene's germline CDR1 is SQVTM and CDR2 ANQGSEA. The V gene lost 5 bases and the J gene lost 5 bases, with 13 bases spanning the gap. The CDR3 totals 13 residues. CDR3 DNA: TGCAGCGTTTATCAGGGGTTAAACAATGAGCAGTTCTTC. Amino acid sequence: CSVYQGLNNEQFF.

The chain employs TRBV29-1 and TRBJ2-4; tentative D call: TRBD1 (6 bases). Gene TRBJ2-5 matches the end of the DNA better, so the J call may be wrong. From germline, CDR1 is SQVTM and CDR2 ANQGSEA. There are 13 residues in the CDR3. The CDR3 spells CSVGQGRSETQYF. The DNA of the CDR3 is TGCAGCGTTGGCCAGGGGCGGTCGGAGACCCAGTACTTC.

The V call is TRBV5-5, the J call TRBJ2-1, with D tentatively TRBD1 (6 bases). The germline CDR1 and CDR2 sequences are SGHKS and YYEKEE (reference sequence). There are 15 residues in the CDR3. Trimming stripped 2 bases from V and 3 bases from J, with 12 bases between. The CDR3 loop reads CASSLDGTYYNEQFF. CDR3 nucleotides: TGTGCCAGCAGCTTAGACGGGACATACTACAATGAGCAGTTCTTC.

DNA of the CDR3: TGCAGTGCCCAGCAGGGGAGCGGGAGGGCCATCGGGGAGCTGTTTTTT. This codes for CSAQQGSGRAIGELFF. The chain is built from TRBV20-1 and TRBJ2-2, with 10 bases lining up with TRBD2. The CDR3 consists of 16 residues. Germline CDR1 DFQATT, CDR2 SNEGSKA (reference sequence). Trimming took 6 bases from V and 7 from J; bases not matched to a gene: 14.

V and J are TRBV15 and TRBJ2-5; no reliable D call. V gave up 4 bases and J gave up 5 bases, with 14 bases separating them. Per the germline V gene, CDR1 is LNHNV and CDR2 is YYDKDF (reference sequence). This CDR3 region has 14 residues. The chain's CDR3 is CATSTRAPSETQYF. The CDR3 coding sequence is TGTGCCACCAGCACACGAGCCCCCAGCGAGACCCAGTACTTC.